This TCR beta chain was recorded in a study of cytomegalovirus exposure and HLA in healthy donors (dated by TCRdb to 2015 to 2018). Background on the whole study: In an earlier analysis of several hundred of the donors, 250 to 300 Gb of sequence data and some 100 million unique TCR beta sequences from some 170 million T cells were reported. To study patterns of TCR occurrence, a later analysis re-analyzed previously published TCR beta repertoires from 650 to 750 donors and added high-resolution HLA genotyping. Rather than drawing on any new phenotypic data, the later analysis identified candidate immune exposures from TCR beta sequences and the way those sequences occurred across donors. An early release covering just under 650 HLA-typed donors comprised roughly 300 gigabases of sequencing data and approximately 85 million unique TCR sequences. To predict cytomegalovirus infection status, the study combined high-throughput TCR immunosequencing, statistical association of individual TCRs with disease status, and machine learning. In a later genetic analysis, genome-wide SNP genotypes for about three fifths of the 666 donors were used, and that subset was treated as a discovery cohort. Donor age, sex, ethnicity and CMV serostatus were collected together with the repertoire data. The study used immunosequencing to profile the T cell repertoires of approximately 630 subjects and linked those repertoires to cytomegalovirus serostatus. Because of strong linkage in the cohort, roughly 5 DR-DQ haplotypes were treated as single units for association and clustering. In an earlier analysis of 550 to 700 of the donors, high-throughput TCR beta sequencing was used to judge whether each TCR beta V gene segment behaved as functional or pseudogenic. Among a few hundred genotyped donors of the cohort, an average of approximately 240,000 unique TCR beta nucleotide sequences were sequenced per donor, around a sixth of them non-productive. Every discovery cohort repertoire had been produced on one sequencing platform. Both class I and class II loci were covered by HLA typing, at four-digit resolution. Of the roughly 420 genotyped donors, roughly 76% were placed in the genetic ancestry cluster associated with self-reported Caucasian donors. Typing coverage varied by locus: about 620-630 donors for A, B, C, DRB1 and DQB1; roughly 500 for DQA1; more than 600 for DPA1; 450 to 480 for DPB1. Along with the roughly 670-subject first cohort, a separate validation cohort of over a hundred different subjects was used. The study was designed to test whether signatures of past pathogen exposure could be identified by cataloging public T cell receptors.

V lost 4 bases and J lost 1 base; the stretch between them is 13 bases long. The germline V gene gives CDR1 as SNHLY and CDR2 as FYNNEI. The CDR3 contains 15 residues, cysteine and phenylalanine counted. CDR3 DNA is the only sequence kept; it has 45 bases, read in frame from the first base. Regarding this clone: Its specific antigen is unknown. No much larger clonotype is one base removed from it; base qualities were not supplied.

Library preparation employed the immunoSEQ multiplex PCR assay. The multiplex PCR relied on a mix of 60 forward primers for TCR Vbeta segments and 13 reverse primers for TCR Jbeta segments. Amplification of the CDR3 region of rearranged TCR beta genes was performed with a multiplex PCR assay on genomic DNA. Amplified TCR beta libraries were sequenced as 87-base-pair reads on the Illumina HiSeq System. Under the source paper's analysis protocol: Across the roughly 670 repertoires, a later analysis counted tens of millions of unique TCR beta chains, around 10 million of which were shared by at least two donors. Raw reads were error-corrected and collapsed into unique sequences by a nearest-neighbor algorithm in which closely related sequences were merged to remove PCR and sequencing errors. To assign V, D and J gene segments, CDR3 sequences were aligned to IMGT reference sequences. For a sequence to be retained, at least a six-nucleotide match to both a V gene segment and a J gene segment was required. Rearrangements were called productive when the CDR3 lacked stop codons and stayed in frame with V and J; all others were non-productive. Following IMGT convention, CDR3 was defined as the stretch from the second conserved V-encoded cysteine to the conserved J-encoded phenylalanine. The earlier analysis of fewer than 700 of the donors excluded sequences that lacked an unambiguous match to a single V gene segment. An earlier analysis of 587 of the donors called V segments functional above 56.7% productive rearrangements and segregating when the between-donor standard deviation exceeded 5%. A statistical classification framework was built to diagnose cytomegalovirus status from the catalog of TCR beta chain sequences. In a later analysis, V and J genes were assigned by comparing TCR nucleotide sequences against IMGT/GENE-DB human TR gene sequences. A later analysis assigned CDR3 sequences and most-parsimonious VDJ recombination scenarios with the TCRdist pipeline. In a later analysis, each TCR beta chain was defined by its CDR3 amino acid sequence together with its V-gene family, and reads without a unique V-gene family were excluded. To address suspected cross-contamination and a sequencing artifact, a later analysis removed around 590 highly shared, low-generation-probability nucleotide sequences. In a later analysis, a clonal expansion index was calculated for each public chain from normalized within-repertoire ranks of inferred template counts. Generation probabilities in a later analysis came from a VDJ recombination model fitted to out-of-frame rearrangements, and those results were checked against IGoR. Hypergeometric tests were used in a later analysis to score TCR-TCR, TCR-HLA and TCR-CMV co-occurrence, with a repertoire-size bias correction applied to the TCR pairs. In a later analysis, false discovery rates were estimated by permuting HLA or CMV assignments 20 times. In a later analysis, co-occurring TCRs were grouped using DBSCAN, with TCRdist sequence similarity added in when clustering inside HLA-allele-positive subsets. Repertoires with fewer than 30,000 or more than 120,000 public chains, plus five repertoires with anomalous nucleotide sharing, were excluded from co-occurrence clustering. What TCRdb holds here is the immuneACCESS table cut down to in-frame rearrangements. Part of the clones is not present; checked against another copy, under half of the missing clones reflect an unresolved V gene, and the others are unexplained. D and trimming were read from the DNA, whereas the V and J calls and clone size are those reported in that table. This sample is represented by approximately 88,000 clones; under 65% of them were singletons. Approximately 3% of the sample is held by the ten biggest clonotypes.

The cohort comprised more than 550 healthy bone marrow donors. All cohort members were sampled while nominally healthy, although unrecorded immune exposures were likely present. The donor tested CMV seronegative and was one of the 352 seronegative cohort members. A peripheral blood sample was collected from each donor, and TCR beta sequencing was performed on peripheral blood mononuclear cells. The Qiagen DNeasy Blood Extraction Kit was used to extract genomic DNA from the blood cell samples. Broader findings and caveats from the paper: The classifier was reported to diagnose cytomegalovirus status with high specificity and sensitivity in both the original cohort and the validation cohort. Across donors, most TCR sequences were observed very rarely, whereas some public TCRs were present in many individuals. Some IMGT-functional V segments, including TRBV6-2 and TRBV6-3, could not be distinguished by the 87-base-pair reads and were therefore excluded. A further reported finding was that TCR beta sequences accurately predicted the HLA-A and HLA-B alleles for most subjects in the first cohort. According to a later analysis, TCR association rates differed among HLA loci, with DRB1 alleles showing the most associated TCRs and HLA-C alleles showing the fewest. Because counts were too low, about 18 rarely observed V segments, including chromosome 9 orphons, were left out of the earlier analysis of approximately 500 of the donors. In a later analysis, HLA-associated TCR beta chains were found to be more clonally expanded and to have lower generation probabilities than equally common non-associated chains. Only TCR beta chains were sequenced in this cohort, and the absence of alpha or paired-chain data limited detectable features. An earlier analysis of some 560 of the donors showed that most TCR beta V segments appeared in productive rearrangements either about 87% or about 30% of the time, which broadly matched IMGT annotations. Correlated functional status among segregating V segments might reflect linkage disequilibrium, but an unknown experimental factor could not be ruled out. In the study, about 150 TCR beta chains were listed as associated with cytomegalovirus. In a later genetic analysis, fewer N-insertions in productive TCRs were reported among donors in an Asian-associated ancestry cluster than the roughly 670-donor mean. Several of the top co-occurrence clusters appeared to be linked to parvovirus B19, influenza, CMV and Epstein-Barr virus, according to a later analysis. Because HLA typing was unavailable for some donors at each locus, only the typed subset was used in association tests. A few of the identified cytomegalovirus-associated TCR beta chains were confirmed in vitro to be specific for cytomegalovirus antigens. Roughly uniform sequencing depth across donors was assumed in presence/absence analyses, although this assumption may not hold. The sequencing pipeline was judged likely to have produced a cluster of highly shared sequence variants as a technical artifact. The authors suggested that the approach could potentially be generalized to other disease states and immunological phenotypes. For the cohort, immune exposure information was limited to CMV serostatus. A later analysis associated 16,951 TCR beta sequences with specific HLA alleles at a false discovery rate of 0.05. In a later genetic analysis, a missense DCLRE1C variant was associated with V-gene and J-gene trimming of TCR beta chains, and the association was replicated in an independent cohort. Assigning TCR associations to individual alleles was difficult when HLA alleles, especially DR and DQ, strongly co-occurred. According to a later analysis, most CMV-associated TCR beta chains appeared to be HLA-restricted, and the HLA associations seemed to be driven largely by CMV exposure.

The clonotype comes from a man in his 60s in good health and CMV-seronegative. Input material: PBMCs. The chain joins TRBV2 to TRBJ1-1, and perhaps TRBD1 as D gene, on 6 matching bases. CDR3 loop: CASSVDRGGNTEAFF. The DNA sequence is TGTGCCAGCAGTGTGGACAGAGGCGGGAACACTGAAGCTTTCTTT. Joined to the reference TRBV2 and TRBJ1-1 proteins, this CDR3 gives the full variable domain: EPEVTQTPSHQVTQMGQEVILRCVPISNHLYFYWYRQILGQKVEFLVSFYNNEISEKSEIFDDQFSVERPDGSNFTLKIRSTKLEDSAMYFCASSVDRGGNTEAFFGQGTRLTVV.